What follows are 30 T cell receptor beta chains derived from one specimen sequenced in a study of cytotoxic CD8 clonotypes in ibrutinib-treated CLL. Sequencing was performed with immunoSEQ multiplex PCR; in TCRdb, only in-frame clones are kept and a portion is missing. The data hold hundreds of thousands of clones, with 70% observed a single time. Source: PBMCs, taken after 24 months of ibrutinib treatment. All receptors come from a human donor with chronic lymphocytic leukemia.

The V and J genes are TRBV11-2 and TRBJ2-7, with TRBD1 as a possible D gene (6 bases). Germline CDR1 SGHAT, CDR2 FQNNGV. Trimming shortened V by 1 base and J by 1 base, and 14 bases separated the two germline ends. There are 16 residues in the CDR3. The CDR3 loop is CASSLGQGMRSYEQYF. CDR3 nucleotide sequence: TGTGCCAGCAGCTTAGGGCAGGGGATGCGATCCTACGAGCAGTACTTC.

The rearrangement joins TRBV29-1 to TRBJ2-6; D ambiguous. Per germline, CDR1 SQVTM and CDR2 ANQGSEA. Trimming took 4 bases from V and 2 from J, leaving 9 bases between them. The CDR3 length is 14 residues. This chain's CDR3 is CSVAYGTGANVLTF. The CDR3 DNA reads TGCAGCGTTGCCTACGGAACTGGGGCCAACGTCCTGACTTTC.

The chain couples TRBV21-1 to TRBJ1-1. TRBV21-1 is labeled a pseudogene. CDR3 length equals 12 residues. CDR3 nucleotides: TGTGCCAGCAGCCGGGAGTTTGGTGAAGCTTTCTTT. Its protein is CASSREFGEAFF.

This chain links TRBV19 with TRBJ2-2, with TRBD1 as a possible D gene (6 bases). The germline V gene has CDR1 LNHDA and CDR2 SQIVND (reference sequence). V gave up 5 bases and J gave up 1 base, with 8 bases separating them. CDR3 length equals 14 residues. The CDR3 DNA reads TGTGCCAGTAGTGTGACAGGGAACACCGGGGAGCTGTTTTTT. It specifies CASSVTGNTGELFF.

Details on this clone: This specimen includes other DNA sequences encoding the same CDR3. The chain links TRBV18 to TRBJ2-5; D not resolved. V was pared by 1 base and J by 5 bases, with 8 bases between. Germline values: CDR1 KGHSH, CDR2 LQKENI. The CDR3 runs 13 residues. As DNA, the CDR3 is TGTGCCAGCTCACCACAGGGTTTGGAGACCCAGTACTTC. This sequence encodes CASSPQGLETQYF.

This clone was picked up one time. The chain carries TRBV4-2 and TRBJ2-1; D not resolved. The CDR3 runs 14 residues. Germline CDR1 LGHNA, CDR2 YNFKEQ. The V end was cut by 1 base, the J end by 8 bases, with 12 bases between. In DNA, the CDR3 is TGTGCCAGCAGCCAAGTTGCGGTTAAGGATGAGCAGTTCTTC. Its protein product is CASSQVAVKDEQFF.

CDR3 protein: CASSIAGGPYNEQFF. The CDR3 DNA reads as TGTGCCAGCAGCATCGCGGGAGGGCCTTACAATGAGCAGTTCTTC. The genes are TRBV7-6 and TRBJ2-1, with 9 bases that match TRBD2. The CDR3 totals 15 residues. Trimming at V came to 5 bases and at J to 4 bases, leaving 6 bases not matched to a gene. Germline CDR1 and CDR2: SGHVS and FNYEAQ.

The DNA of the CDR3 is TGTGCCAGCAGCTTAGCGTCTCCGGGACAGAAAGAGCAGTACTTC. Encoded protein: CASSLASPGQKEQYF. V gene TRBV7-9 combines with J gene TRBJ2-7; TRBD1 aligns across 7 bases. Trimming took 0 bases from V and 7 from J; bases not matched to a gene: 9. The length of the CDR3 is 15 residues. Per germline, CDR1 SEHNR and CDR2 FQNEAQ (reference sequence).

The V call is TRBV30, the J call TRBJ2-1, with TRBD2 identical over 7 bases. CDR3 size: 13 residues. The germline gives CDR1 GTSNPN, CDR2 SVGIG (reference sequence). The V gene end was trimmed by 1 base and the J gene end by 7 bases; junction bases not matched to a gene: 4. The CDR3 bases are TGTGCCTGGAGTGGGGGACTACTTAATGAGCAGTTCTTC. Translation gives CAWSGGLLNEQFF.

This chain connects TRBV28 to TRBJ2-3, with TRBD2 matching over 14 bases. Looked up from germline, CDR1 is MDHEN and CDR2 is SYDVKM. V lost 6 bases, J lost 3 bases, and 11 bases stayed unmatched. This CDR3 is built from 18 residues. The CDR3 DNA sequence: TGTGCCAGCAGGAGAGACCCGGGACTAGCGGGAGTTACAGATACGCAGTATTTT. It encodes CASRRDPGLAGVTDTQYF.

The chain couples TRBV7-9 to TRBJ2-7; the D is unclear. Germline CDR1 is SEHNR and CDR2 is FQNEAQ (reference sequence). This CDR3 is built from 18 residues. With 5 bases removed from V and 1 base from J, the gap between germline ends came to 24 bases. CDR3 protein: CASSAPHIVSPHSYEQYF. The CDR3 DNA follows: TGTGCCAGCAGCGCCCCCCACATTGTTAGTCCACATTCCTACGAGCAGTACTTC.

DNA for the CDR3: TGTGCCAGCAGTTTCGGTACAAGGTCCTACAATGAGCAGTTCTTC. Translation gives CASSFGTRSYNEQFF. The chain combines TRBV7-2 with TRBJ2-1; no clear D gene. This CDR3 is built from 15 residues. The V end was cut by 6 bases, the J end by 1 base, with 13 bases between. Germline-derived CDR1 and CDR2 are SGHTA and FQGNSA.

This clone was counted once. V and J are TRBV9 and TRBJ1-4; no firm D call. CDR3 size: 13 residues. Germline lookup yields CDR1 SGDLS and CDR2 YYNGEE. The V end was cut by 7 bases, the J end by 6 bases, with 13 bases between. The CDR3: CASVVRDYEKLFF. CDR3 nucleotide sequence: TGTGCCAGCGTGGTCAGAGACTATGAAAAACTGTTTTTT.

This clone has just one count. The chain recombines TRBV6-5 with TRBJ2-5; either TRBD1 or TRBD2 may fit D (6 bases each). CDR3 length equals 15 residues. Trimming shortened V by 7 bases and J by 4 bases, and 19 bases separated the two germline ends. CDR1 and CDR2 (germline): MNHEY, SVGAGI. Here the CDR3 reads CASTIGGSRGETQYF. Written as DNA, the CDR3 is TGTGCCAGCACCATAGGGGGGAGCAGGGGAGAGACCCAGTACTTC.

This clone occurred a few times. The chain joins TRBV7-9 to TRBJ1-2; D is undetermined. Germline V lookup: CDR1 SEHNR, CDR2 FQNEAQ (reference sequence). The V gene lost 2 bases and the J gene lost 3 bases, with 7 bases spanning the gap. CDR3 length equals 13 residues. DNA of the CDR3: TGTGCCAGCAGCTTAATAACGGACTATGGCTACACCTTC. Amino acids: CASSLITDYGYTF.

The chain links TRBV12-5 to TRBJ1-1, with D hard to call. The V gene's germline CDR1 is LGHNT and CDR2 FRNRAP. Trimming took 9 bases from V and 3 from J, leaving 11 bases between them. The length of the CDR3 is 12 residues. The CDR3 DNA is TGTGCTAGCTCTTGGGGTGACACTGAAGCTTTCTTT. Translating gives CASSWGDTEAFF.

The gene calls are TRBV11-1 and TRBJ2-7; TRBD1 matches 9 bases. The ends lost 1 base at V and 3 bases at J; junction bases unmatched: 4. CDR3 length equals 15 residues. CDR1 SGHAT and CDR2 FQDESV come from the germline V gene (reference sequence). The CDR3 sequence: CASSLEGQGGYEQYF. DNA for the CDR3: TGTGCCAGCAGCTTAGAGGGACAGGGAGGCTACGAGCAGTACTTC. The whole variable domain, remainder taken from reference TRBV11-1 and TRBJ2-7, is EAEVAQSPRYKITEKSQAVAFWCDPISGHATLYWYRQILGQGPELLVQFQDESVVDDSQLPKDRFSAERLKGVDSTLKIQPAELGDSAMYLCASSLEGQGGYEQYFGPGTRLTVT.

This clone showed up just a few times. This rearrangement joins TRBV28 to TRBJ1-5, with a tentative D call TRBD1 (6 bases). V lost 0 bases and J 1 base, leaving 7 bases between the germline ends. This CDR3 is built from 15 residues. Germline V gives CDR1 MDHEN, CDR2 SYDVKM. The CDR3 DNA reads as TGTGCCAGCAGTTTATGGGGGGCAAGCAATCAGCCCCAGCATTTT. Translation gives CASSLWGASNQPQHF.

This chain connects TRBV5-1 to TRBJ2-7, with D uncertain. This CDR3 spans 14 amino acids. The germline V gene has CDR1 SGHRS and CDR2 YFSETQ. Trimming left V 0 bases short and J 0 bases short, with 7 bases between. The CDR3 nucleotides are TGCGCCAGCAGCTTGGCCCCAGGCTCCTACGAGCAGTACTTC. Its translation is CASSLAPGSYEQYF.

This clone appeared a few times. Other nucleotide sequences from this sample produce the same CDR3. The V and J genes are TRBV6-5 and TRBJ2-5; possibly TRBD2 for D (6 bases). CDR3 length: 13 residues. CDR1 is MNHEY, CDR2 SVGAGI, per germline. Trimming took off 4 bases at V and 5 bases at J, with 11 bases between the two ends. The CDR3 spells CASSLLAGETQYF. The CDR3 DNA follows: TGTGCCAGCAGTTTACTAGCTGGGGAGACCCAGTACTTC.

The J gene is TRBJ2-5, the V gene TRBV4-2, with D perhaps TRBD2 (5 bases). CDR3 length equals 14 residues. Trimming cost V 1 base and J 2 bases, with 8 bases left between them. Germline V CDR1 and CDR2: LGHNA, YNFKEQ. CDR3 DNA sequence: TGTGCCAGCAGCCAAGGGACTCAACAAGAGACCCAGTACTTC. This sequence encodes CASSQGTQQETQYF.

This rearrangement joins TRBV13 to TRBJ2-7, with D maybe TRBD2 (6 bases). Trimming removed 3 bases from V and 5 bases from J, with 17 bases in between. The germline V gene encodes CDR1 PRHDT and CDR2 FYEKMQ (reference sequence). The CDR3 loop spans 15 amino acids. CDR3 coding DNA: TGTGCCAGCAGCTTCCCCCTGGGCGGGGAACACGAGCAGTACTTC. Amino acid sequence: CASSFPLGGEHEQYF.

The V call is TRBV7-8, the J call TRBJ2-5; possible D gene TRBD2, 5 bases. The CDR3 has 12 residues. Trimming shortened V by 5 bases and J by 5 bases, and 9 bases separated the two germline ends. CDR1 SGHVS and CDR2 FQNEAQ come from the germline V gene. Here the CDR3 DNA reads TGTGCCAGCAGCCGGGGTCTGGAGACCCAGTACTTC. Encoded protein: CASSRGLETQYF. Full variable domain (remainder filled in from reference TRBV7-8 and TRBJ2-5): GAGVSQSPRYKVAKRGQDVALRCDPISGHVSLFWYQQALGQGPEFLTYFQNEAQLDKSGLPSDRFFAERPEGSVSTLKIQRTQQEDSAVYLCASSRGLETQYFGPGTRLLVL.

This clone has a handful of counts. The genes are TRBV15 and TRBJ2-7; 9 nucleotides line up with TRBD2. The length of the CDR3 is 16 residues. V gave up 4 bases and J gave up 8 bases; unmatched junction bases: 15. Germline V gene sequence: CDR1 LNHNV, CDR2 YYDKDF (reference sequence). The CDR3, as DNA: TGTGCCACCAGCACGTCCATAGCGGGAGAACCTACGAAGCAGTACTTC. It yields the protein CATSTSIAGEPTKQYF.

The chain uses TRBV4-1 and TRBJ2-3, with D perhaps given as TRBD1 or TRBD2 (5 bases each). V lost 0 bases and J 0 bases, leaving 13 bases between the germline ends. Germline V gene sequence: CDR1 MGHRA, CDR2 YSYEKL. The CDR3 totals 17 residues. The CDR3 is CASSQDLGVPSTDTQYF. CDR3 DNA: TGCGCCAGCAGCCAAGATCTGGGGGTACCTAGCACAGATACGCAGTATTTT.

In this sample, this clone turned up a few times. J is TRBJ2-7 and V is TRBV5-6; D remains ambiguous. CDR1 SGHDT and CDR2 YYEEEE come from the germline V gene. V was clipped by 1 base and J by 7 bases, with 6 bases between them. The CDR3 has 11 residues. The CDR3 nucleotides are TGTGCCAGCAGCTTGATCGGTGAGCAGTACTTC. This encodes CASSLIGEQYF. The full variable domain, rest sourced from reference TRBV5-6 and TRBJ2-7, is DAGVTQSPTHLIKTRGQQVTLRCSPKSGHDTVSWYQQALGQGPQFIFQYYEEEERQRGNFPDRFSGHQFPNYSSELNVNALLLGDSALYLCASSLIGEQYFGPGTRLTVT.

This clone turned up a few times. The chain is built from TRBV29-1 and TRBJ2-3, with 7 bases aligning to TRBD2. The germline V gene has CDR1 SQVTM and CDR2 ANQGSEA. The CDR3 contains 10 residues. The trim removed 8 bases at V and 10 bases at J, leaving 6 bases unmatched. The CDR3 reads CSLGLESQYF. CDR3 coding DNA: TGCAGCTTAGGACTAGAATCGCAGTATTTT.

This chain uses TRBV5-6 with TRBJ2-3; D may be TRBD2 (6 bases). V was cut by 5 bases and J by 4 bases, with 23 bases left in between. The germline V gene has CDR1 SGHDT and CDR2 YYEEEE. CDR3 length: 17 amino acids. This chain's CDR3 is CASSSLIRERDADTQYF. In DNA form, the CDR3 reads TGTGCCAGCAGTTCTCTGATCCGGGAGAGAGATGCAGATACGCAGTATTTT.

This clone was detected only a few times. The genes are TRBV27 and TRBJ2-7, with 13 bases fitting TRBD2. Germline CDR1 reads MNHEY; CDR2 reads SMNVEV (reference sequence). After removal of 10 bases from V and 6 bases from J, the junction contained 9 bases not matched to a gene. The CDR3 runs 14 residues. CDR3 nucleotide sequence: TGTGCCACCCCGGAGGGACTAGCGGGAACCGAGCAGTACTTC. The encoded protein is CATPEGLAGTEQYF.

Comment on this clone: Relative to the germline gene, one junction end is altered; a read error may explain this. V is TRBV28 and J is TRBJ2-7, with 15 nucleotides matching TRBD2. The length of the CDR3 is 16 residues. Germline CDR1 and CDR2: MDHEN and SYDVKM. The DNA of the CDR3 is TGTGCCAGCAGTTTAGGCCGAGGGACTAGCGGGAGGCTCGTGGACTTC. Its translation: CASSLGRGTSGRLVDF.